This TCR beta chain was captured by sequencing in a study of shared clonotypes between healthy human individuals. Study outcomes and limitations: Several donors held 5% to 5.5% of naive CD4 clonotypes in common.

An even split of each subset's genomic DNA across several immunoSEQ plates was performed. Assay used: immunoSEQ multiplex PCR; TCRdb lists only in-frame clones, some missing. Of 2,500,000 or so clones listed, more than 85% are singletons. Remarks on this clone: Its specificity is unknown.

CDR1 and CDR2 from the germline V gene are SQVTM and ANQGSEA. This CDR3 spans 11 amino acids. Trimming took 1 base from V and 5 from J, leaving 5 bases between them. This receptor was identified in a man aged 18 to 29 in good health. Some clones in this sample may be carry-over from other donors' samples. Source material: naive CD4+ T cells from PBMCs. Subset defined: CD45RA+ positively selected. The gene calls are TRBV29-1 and TRBJ1-2; D call uncertain. The CDR3 spells CSVEGEYGYTF. The CDR3 DNA sequence: TGCAGCGTTGAAGGCGAATATGGCTACACCTTC.